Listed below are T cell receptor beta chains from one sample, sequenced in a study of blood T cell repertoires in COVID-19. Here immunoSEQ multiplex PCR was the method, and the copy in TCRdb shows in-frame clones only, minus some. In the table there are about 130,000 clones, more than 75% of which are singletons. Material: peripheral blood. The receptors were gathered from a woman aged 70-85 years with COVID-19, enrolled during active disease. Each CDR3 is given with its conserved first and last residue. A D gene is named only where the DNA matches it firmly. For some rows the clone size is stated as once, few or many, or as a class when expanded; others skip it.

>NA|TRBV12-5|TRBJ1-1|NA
TGTGCTAGTGGTTTGGGCCGGGACACTGAAGCTTTCTTT
CASGLGRDTEAFF
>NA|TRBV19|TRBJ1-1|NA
TGTGCCAGTAGTATCAATGGTGCGGGTGAAGCTTTCTTT
CASSINGAGEAFF
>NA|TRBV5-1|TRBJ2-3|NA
TGCGCCAGCAGCTTGAGGGGCCTAGGGACAGATACGCAGTATTTT
CASSLRGLGTDTQYF
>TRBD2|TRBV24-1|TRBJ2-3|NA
TGTGCCACCAGTGAGGGACTAACGCAGTATTTT
CATSEGLTQYF
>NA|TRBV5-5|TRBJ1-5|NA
TGTGCCAGCAGCTTGGTCCCGTTTAGCAATCAGCCCCAGCATTTT
CASSLVPFSNQPQHF
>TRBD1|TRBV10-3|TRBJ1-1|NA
TGTGCCATCGCCGGACAGGGGAACACTGAAGCTTTCTTT
CAIAGQGNTEAFF
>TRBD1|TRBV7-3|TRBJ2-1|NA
TGTGCCAGCAGCCGGGACAGGACTCACAATGAGCAGTTCTTC
CASSRDRTHNEQFF
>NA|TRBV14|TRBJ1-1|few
TGTGCCAGCAGCCAAGTCCCCCACACTCAGTTCGGTCGCAGGGCCAACACTGAAGCTTTCTTT
CASSQVPHTQFGRRANTEAFF
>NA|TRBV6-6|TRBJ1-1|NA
TGTGCCAGCAACAGCGGCCCTGAAGCTTTCTTT
CASNSGPEAFF
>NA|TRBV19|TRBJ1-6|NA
TGTGCCAGTAGTACCCCAGGCCAGGGGCCACCCCTCCACTTT
CASSTPGQGPPLHF
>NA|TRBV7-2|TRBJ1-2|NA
TGTGCCAGCAGCTTAGACCCGGGAAATGGCTACACCTTC
CASSLDPGNGYTF
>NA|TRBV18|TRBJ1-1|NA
TGTGCCAGCTCCTCTATCCAGAGGACAGCTATGAACACTGAAGCTTTCTTT
CASSSIQRTAMNTEAFF
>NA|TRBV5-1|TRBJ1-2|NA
TGCGCCAGCAGTTCTACAGGGAGGGGTGGCTACACCTTC
CASSSTGRGGYTF
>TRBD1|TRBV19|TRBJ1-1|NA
TGTGCCAGTAGTATGGGACAGCTGAACACTGAAGCTTTCTTT
CASSMGQLNTEAFF
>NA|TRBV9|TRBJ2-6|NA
TGTGCCAGCATGAGCTCTGGGGCCAACGTCCTGACTTTC
CASMSSGANVLTF
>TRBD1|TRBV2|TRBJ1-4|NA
TGTGCCAGCAGGCAGGACAGGGGATGGGGAGAAAAACTGTTTTTT
CASRQDRGWGEKLFF
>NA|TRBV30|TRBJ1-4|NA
TGTGCCTGTCCCTCACCAGGAAGAGAAAAACTGTTTTTT
CACPSPGREKLFF
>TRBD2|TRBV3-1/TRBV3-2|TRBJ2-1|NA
TGTGCCAGCAGCCCTGGACTAGGCAATGAGCAGTTCTTC
CASSPGLGNEQFF
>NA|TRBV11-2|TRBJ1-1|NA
TGTGCCAGCAGCGCCTCCGGGGGGGTATGGACTGAAGCTTTCTTT
CASSASGGVWTEAFF
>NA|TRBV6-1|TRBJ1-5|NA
TGTGCCAGCAGTGACCCACAGGGATCTAGCTTCACGGGCAATCAGCCCCAGCATTTT
CASSDPQGSSFTGNQPQHF
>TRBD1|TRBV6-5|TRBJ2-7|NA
TGTGCCAGCAGGGATCCGGGACAGGGCACCTACGAGCAGTACTTC
CASRDPGQGTYEQYF
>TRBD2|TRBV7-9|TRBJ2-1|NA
TGTGCCAGCAGCTTAGGGGCCGGGGGGAAGCAGTTCTTC
CASSLGAGGKQFF
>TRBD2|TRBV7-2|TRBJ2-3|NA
TGTGCCAGCAGCTTAGCGAGCGGGGGGGCGGGAGATACGCAGTATTTT
CASSLASGGAGDTQYF
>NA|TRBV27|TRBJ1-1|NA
TGTGCCAGCAGCCCCGACAGGCGGTCGGACACTGAAGCTTTCTTT
CASSPDRRSDTEAFF
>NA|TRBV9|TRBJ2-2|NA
TGTGCCAGCAGCGTAGGAACTCTTACCGGGGAGCTGTTTTTT
CASSVGTLTGELFF
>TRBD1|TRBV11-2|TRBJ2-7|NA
TGTGCCAGCAGCCCACAGGGGGCTAGTCCCTACGAGCAGTACTTC
CASSPQGASPYEQYF
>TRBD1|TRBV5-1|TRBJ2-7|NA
TGCGCCAGCAGCGCAGGACAGGGTGGGGAGCAGTACTTC
CASSAGQGGEQYF
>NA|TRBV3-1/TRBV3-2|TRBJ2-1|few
TGTGCCAGCAGCCAAGCGAGGCGGAATGAGCAGTTCTTC
CASSQARRNEQFF
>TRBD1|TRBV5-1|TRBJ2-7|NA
TGCGCCAGCAGCTTCCGGGACAGGGGGCTTATCGAGCAGTACTTC
CASSFRDRGLIEQYF
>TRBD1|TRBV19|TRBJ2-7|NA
TGTGCCAGTAGTACGACAGGGGTGAGATTCCACGAGCAGTACTTC
CASSTTGVRFHEQYF
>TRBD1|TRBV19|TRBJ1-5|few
TGTGCCAGTAGTACCAAAACCGGGACAGGGACCATGCCCCAGCATTTT
CASSTKTGTGTMPQHF
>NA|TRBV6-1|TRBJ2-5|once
TGTGCCAGCAGTGGTCTACCGACAGGACCCATGAGGGAGACCCAGTACTTC
CASSGLPTGPMRETQYF
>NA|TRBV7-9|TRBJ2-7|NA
TGTGCCAGCAGCCCGGTCGGTAACTACGAGCAGTACTTC
CASSPVGNYEQYF
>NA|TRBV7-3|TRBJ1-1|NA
TGTGCCAGCAGCTTAAGGGGGAACAGGGTAAGCACTGAAGCTTTCTTT
CASSLRGNRVSTEAFF